At least ten counts were recorded for the clone carrying this T cell receptor (beta chain). Its antigen remains unknown. TCRdb reprocessed the 5' RACE reads via MiXCR and lists one record per CDR3 protein. The sample has about 59,000 distinct CDR3 sequences, about an eighth seen once. The data were taken from a study of neurological immune-mediated disorders. Study observations and caveats: HTLV-1-associated myelopathy displayed the greatest TCR clonal expansion, and multiple sclerosis exhibited the smallest, lower than that of healthy controls.

Source material: PBMCs. The receptor comes from a woman aged 60-70 years with HTLV-1-associated myelopathy (HAM/TSP).

The CDR3 protein is CASSLSPMNGRTSGSYNEQFF. The CDR3 bases are TGTGCCAGCAGTTTATCCCCGATGAACGGTAGGACTAGCGGGAGCTACAATGAGCAGTTCTTC. The chain joins TRBV27 to TRBJ2-1, with 13 positions matching TRBD2. CDR3 length: 21 residues. Germline assignment: CDR1 MNHEY and CDR2 SMNVEV (reference sequence). Trimming removed 0 bases from V and 3 bases from J; junction bases left unmatched: 14.